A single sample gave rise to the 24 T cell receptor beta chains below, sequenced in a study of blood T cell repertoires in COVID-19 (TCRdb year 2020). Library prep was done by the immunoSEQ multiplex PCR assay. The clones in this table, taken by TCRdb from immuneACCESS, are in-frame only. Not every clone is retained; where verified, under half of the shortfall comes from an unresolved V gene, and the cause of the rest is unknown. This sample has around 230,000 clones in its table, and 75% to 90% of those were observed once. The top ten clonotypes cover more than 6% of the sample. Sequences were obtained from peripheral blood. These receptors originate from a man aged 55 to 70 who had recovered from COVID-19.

CDR3 sequence (DNA): TGCGCCAGCAGCTTGGTTTTCGGGGGTGGTGAGACCCAGTACTTC. Translation gives CASSLVFGGGETQYF. The V and J genes are TRBV5-1 and TRBJ2-5, with TRBD2 as a possible D gene (6 bases). Trimming pared 0 bases from V and 5 bases from J, leaving 14 bases between. CDR3 length: 15 amino acids. Per the germline V gene, CDR1 is SGHRS and CDR2 is YFSETQ.

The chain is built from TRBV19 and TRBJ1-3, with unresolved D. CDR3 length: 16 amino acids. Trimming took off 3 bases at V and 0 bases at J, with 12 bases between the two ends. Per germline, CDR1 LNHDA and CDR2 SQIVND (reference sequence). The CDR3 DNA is TGTGCCAGTAGTATTACTTCCGGGAACTCTGGAAACACCATATATTTT. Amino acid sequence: CASSITSGNSGNTIYF. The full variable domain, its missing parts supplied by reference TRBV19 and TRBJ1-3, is DGGITQSPKYLFRKEGQNVTLSCEQNLNHDAMYWYRQDPGQGLRLIYYSQIVNDFQKGDIAEGYSVSREKKESFPLTVTSAQKNPTAFYLCASSITSGNSGNTIYFGEGSWLTVV.

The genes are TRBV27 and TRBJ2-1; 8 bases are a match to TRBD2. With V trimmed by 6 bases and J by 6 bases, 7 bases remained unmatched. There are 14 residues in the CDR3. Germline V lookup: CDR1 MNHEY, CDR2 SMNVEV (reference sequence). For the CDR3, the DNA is TGTGCCAGCAGGATCGGGGGGGGCCCCAATGAGCAGTTCTTC. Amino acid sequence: CASRIGGGPNEQFF.

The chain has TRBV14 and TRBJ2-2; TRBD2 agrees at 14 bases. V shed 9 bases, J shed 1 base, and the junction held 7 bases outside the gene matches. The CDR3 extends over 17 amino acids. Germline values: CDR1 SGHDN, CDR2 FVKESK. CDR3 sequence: CASEGLAGVKNTGELFF. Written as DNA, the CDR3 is TGTGCCAGTGAGGGACTAGCGGGGGTTAAGAACACCGGGGAGCTGTTTTTT.

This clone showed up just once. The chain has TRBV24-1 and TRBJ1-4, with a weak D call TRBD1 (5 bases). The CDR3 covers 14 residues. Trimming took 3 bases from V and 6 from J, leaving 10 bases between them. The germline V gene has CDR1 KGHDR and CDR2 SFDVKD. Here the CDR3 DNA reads TGTGCCACCAGTGATCCCGGGACTGATGAAAAACTGTTTTTT. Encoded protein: CATSDPGTDEKLFF.

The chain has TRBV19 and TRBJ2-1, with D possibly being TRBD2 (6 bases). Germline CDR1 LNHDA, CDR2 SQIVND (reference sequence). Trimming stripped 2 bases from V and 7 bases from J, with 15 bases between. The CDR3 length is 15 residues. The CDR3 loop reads CASSILGTSNNEQFF. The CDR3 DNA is TGTGCCAGTAGTATACTGGGGACTTCCAATAATGAGCAGTTCTTC.

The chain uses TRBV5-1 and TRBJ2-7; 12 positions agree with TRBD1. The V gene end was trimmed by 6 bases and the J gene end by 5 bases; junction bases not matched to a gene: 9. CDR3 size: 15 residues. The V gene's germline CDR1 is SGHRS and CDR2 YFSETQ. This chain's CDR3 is CASKMMGQGAHEQYF. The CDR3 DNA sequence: TGCGCCAGCAAGATGATGGGACAGGGGGCCCACGAGCAGTACTTC. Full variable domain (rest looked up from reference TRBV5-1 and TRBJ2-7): KAGVTQTPRYLIKTRGQQVTLSCSPISGHRSVSWYQQTPGQGLQFLFEYFSETQRNKGNFPGRFSGRQFSNSRSEMNVSTLELGDSALYLCASKMMGQGAHEQYFGPGTRLTVT.

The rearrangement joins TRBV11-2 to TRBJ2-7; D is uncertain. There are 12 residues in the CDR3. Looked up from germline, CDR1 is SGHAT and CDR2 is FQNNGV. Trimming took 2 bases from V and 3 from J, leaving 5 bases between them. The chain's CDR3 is CASSLSSYEQYV. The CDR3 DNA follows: TGTGCCAGCAGCTTATCTAGCTACGAGCAGTACGTC.

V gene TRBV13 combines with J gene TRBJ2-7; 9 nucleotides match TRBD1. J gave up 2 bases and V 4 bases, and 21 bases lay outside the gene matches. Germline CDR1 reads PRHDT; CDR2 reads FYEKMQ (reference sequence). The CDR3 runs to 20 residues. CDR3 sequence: CASSSRSRYPGTGSPYEQYF. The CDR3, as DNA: TGTGCCAGCAGCTCCCGAAGTAGATATCCCGGGACAGGGTCACCCTACGAGCAGTACTTC. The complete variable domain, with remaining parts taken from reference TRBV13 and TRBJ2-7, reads AAGVIQSPRHLIKEKRETATLKCYPIPRHDTVYWYQQGPGQDPQFLISFYEKMQSDKGSIPDRFSAQQFSDYHSELNMSSLELGDSALYFCASSSRSRYPGTGSPYEQYFGPGTRLTVT.

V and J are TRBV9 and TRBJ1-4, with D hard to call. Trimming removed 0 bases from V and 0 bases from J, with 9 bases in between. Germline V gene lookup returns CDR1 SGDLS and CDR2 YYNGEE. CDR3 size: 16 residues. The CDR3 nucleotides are TGTGCCAGCAGCGTAGGTATTCTTGCAACTAATGAAAAACTGTTTTTT. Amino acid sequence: CASSVGILATNEKLFF.

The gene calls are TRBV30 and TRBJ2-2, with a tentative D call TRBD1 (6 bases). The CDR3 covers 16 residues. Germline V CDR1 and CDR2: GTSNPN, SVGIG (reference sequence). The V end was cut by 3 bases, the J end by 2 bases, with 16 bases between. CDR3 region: CAWSPTGTINTGELFF. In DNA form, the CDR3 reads TGTGCCTGGAGCCCGACCGGGACAATCAACACCGGGGAGCTGTTTTTT.

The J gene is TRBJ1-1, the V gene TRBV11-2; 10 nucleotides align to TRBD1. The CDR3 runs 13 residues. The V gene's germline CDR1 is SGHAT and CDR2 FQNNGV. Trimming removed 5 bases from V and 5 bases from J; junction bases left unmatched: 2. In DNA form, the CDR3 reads TGTGCCAGCAGCCGGACAGGGGGAACTGAAGCTTTCTTT. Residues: CASSRTGGTEAFF.

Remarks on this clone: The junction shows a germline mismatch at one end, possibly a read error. CDR3 amino acids: CASSPSRQGSSEQYF. For the CDR3, the DNA is TGTGCCAGCTCACCAAGTCGGCAGGGGTCCTCCGAGCAGTACTTC. V and J are TRBV18 and TRBJ2-7; D possibly corresponds to TRBD1 (6 bases). This CDR3 has 15 amino acids. The germline gives CDR1 KGHSH, CDR2 LQKENI.

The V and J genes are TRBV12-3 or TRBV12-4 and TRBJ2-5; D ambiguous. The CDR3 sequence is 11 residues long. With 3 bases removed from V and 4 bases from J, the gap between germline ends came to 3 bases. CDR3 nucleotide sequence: TGTGCCAGCAGTTTCGGAGAGACCCAGTACTTC. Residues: CASSFGETQYF.

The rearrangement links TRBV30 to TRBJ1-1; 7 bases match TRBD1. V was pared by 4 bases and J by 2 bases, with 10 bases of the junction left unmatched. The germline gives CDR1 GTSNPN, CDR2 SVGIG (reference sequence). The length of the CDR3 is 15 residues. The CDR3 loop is CAWNPGRGYNTEAFF. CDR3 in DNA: TGTGCCTGGAACCCCGGCAGGGGGTACAACACTGAAGCTTTCTTT.

The CDR3 loop reads CASSEERGVVGGYTF. CDR3 bases: TGTGCCAGCAGTGAAGAGCGGGGTGTGGTTGGAGGCTACACCTTC. The chain recombines TRBV2 with TRBJ1-2; D is unclear. Trimming took off 1 base at V and 8 bases at J, with 17 bases between the two ends. Germline CDR1 reads SNHLY; CDR2 reads FYNNEI. The CDR3 contains 15 residues.

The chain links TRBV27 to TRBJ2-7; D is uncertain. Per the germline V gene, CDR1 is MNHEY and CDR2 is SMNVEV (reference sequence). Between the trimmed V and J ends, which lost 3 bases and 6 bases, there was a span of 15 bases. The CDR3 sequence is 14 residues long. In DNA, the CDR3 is TGTGCCAGCAGTTTTGGTACCAGGATGGGCGAGCAGTACTTC. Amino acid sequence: CASSFGTRMGEQYF.

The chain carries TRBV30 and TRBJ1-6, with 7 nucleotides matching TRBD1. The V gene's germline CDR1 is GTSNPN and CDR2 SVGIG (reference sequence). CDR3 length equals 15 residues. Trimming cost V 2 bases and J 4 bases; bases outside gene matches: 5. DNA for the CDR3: TGTGCCTGGAGTCGGCCGGGACAGTATAATTCACCCCTCCACTTT. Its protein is CAWSRPGQYNSPLHF.

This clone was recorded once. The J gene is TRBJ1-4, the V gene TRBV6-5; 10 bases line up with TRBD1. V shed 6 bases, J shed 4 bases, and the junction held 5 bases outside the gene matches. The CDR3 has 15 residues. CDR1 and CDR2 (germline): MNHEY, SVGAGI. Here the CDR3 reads CASRRQGALNEKLFF. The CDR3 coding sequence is TGTGCCAGCAGGAGACAGGGGGCCCTTAATGAAAAACTGTTTTTT.

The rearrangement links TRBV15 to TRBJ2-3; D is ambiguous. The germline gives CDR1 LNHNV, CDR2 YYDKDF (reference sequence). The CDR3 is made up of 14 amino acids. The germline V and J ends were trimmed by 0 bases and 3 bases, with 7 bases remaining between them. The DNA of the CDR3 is TGTGCCACCAGCAGAGATCCCCCTACAGATACGCAGTATTTT. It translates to CATSRDPPTDTQYF.

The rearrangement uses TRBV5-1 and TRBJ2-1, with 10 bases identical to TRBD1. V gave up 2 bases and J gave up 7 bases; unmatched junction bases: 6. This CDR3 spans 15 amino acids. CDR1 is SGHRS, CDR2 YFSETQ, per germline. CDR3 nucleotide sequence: TGCGCCAGCAGCTTAACCGGGACAGGGGTAAATGAGCAGTTCTTC. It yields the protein CASSLTGTGVNEQFF. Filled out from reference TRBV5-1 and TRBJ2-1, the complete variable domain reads KAGVTQTPRYLIKTRGQQVTLSCSPISGHRSVSWYQQTPGQGLQFLFEYFSETQRNKGNFPGRFSGRQFSNSRSEMNVSTLELGDSALYLCASSLTGTGVNEQFFGPGTRLTVL.

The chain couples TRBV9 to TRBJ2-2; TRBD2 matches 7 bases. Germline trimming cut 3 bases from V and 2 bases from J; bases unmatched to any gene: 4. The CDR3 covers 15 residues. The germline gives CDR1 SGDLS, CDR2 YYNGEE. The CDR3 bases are TGTGCCAGCAGCGCAACTAGCGTAAACACCGGGGAGCTGTTTTTT. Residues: CASSATSVNTGELFF.

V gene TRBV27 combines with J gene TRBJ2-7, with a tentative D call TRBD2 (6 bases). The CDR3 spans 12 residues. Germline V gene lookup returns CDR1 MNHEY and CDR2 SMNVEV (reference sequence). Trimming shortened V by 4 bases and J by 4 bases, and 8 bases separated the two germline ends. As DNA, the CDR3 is TGTGCCAGCAGTTCACGGGAGTACGAGCAGTACTTC. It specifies CASSSREYEQYF.

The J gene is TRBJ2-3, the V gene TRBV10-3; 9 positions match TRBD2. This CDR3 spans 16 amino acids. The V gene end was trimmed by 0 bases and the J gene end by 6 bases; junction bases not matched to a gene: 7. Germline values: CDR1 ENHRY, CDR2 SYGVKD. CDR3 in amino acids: CAISESRRGGPDTQYF. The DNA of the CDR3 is TGTGCCATCAGTGAGTCGCGGCGGGGGGGCCCCGATACGCAGTATTTT.